This T cell receptor (beta chain) was found in a study of glioma-infiltrating T cells. This CDR3 has 14 amino acids. Trimming cost V 9 bases and J 3 bases; bases outside gene matches: 10. Germline loops: CDR1 MNHEY, CDR2 SMNVEV (reference sequence). The iRepertoire nested amplicon-rescue multiplex PCR amplified TCR alpha and beta CDR3s from RNA. One-step reverse transcription and amplification started from roughly 100-400 ng of tissue mRNA or PBMC total RNA. TCRdb reprocessed the multiplex PCR reads with MiXCR, giving one entry per CDR3 protein. The data hold 150,000 to 200,000 distinct CDR3 sequences, with 25% to 35% observed a single time.

The sequencing input was glioma tissue, nonneoplastic brain tissue, or PBMCs (not recorded which). The rearrangement joins TRBV27 to TRBJ2-7; 8 bases line up with TRBD1. This sequence originates from a human donor with low-grade glioma or glioblastoma, undergoing nonglioma brain surgery, or in good health (not recorded which). CDR3 DNA sequence: TGTGCCAGTTTCTCTGGGGACAGGCTCTACGAGCAGTACTTC. It codes for CASFSGDRLYEQYF.